This is a list of T cell receptor beta chains from one sample in a study of control samples from healthy donors and cancer patients. Sequencing used immunoSEQ multiplex PCR; TCRdb keeps in-frame clones, though not all of them. The sample lists 400,000 to 450,000 clones, around 90% occurring once. Sequenced input: PBMCs. Receptor source: a man in his forties with head and neck cancer. CDR3s include the opening cysteine and the closing phenylalanine or tryptophan. Fields, in order: V gene, J gene, D gene, clone size, CDR3 protein, CDR3 DNA. The D gene is left open where the match is weak. Expanded clones are given a class, and other clones once, few, many or no size at all.

v_gene: TRBV4-1
j_gene: TRBJ2-3
d_gene: .
abundance: .
CDR3aa: CASSPTGATDTQYF
CDR3nt: TGCGCCAGCAGCCCGACAGGAGCCACAGATACGCAGTATTTT

v_gene: TRBV4-2
j_gene: TRBJ2-5
d_gene: TRBD2
abundance: .
CDR3aa: CASSQEPAGGGETQYF
CDR3nt: TGTGCCAGCAGCCAAGAGCCAGCGGGGGGAGGAGAGACCCAGTACTTC

v_gene: TRBV6-5
j_gene: TRBJ1-1
d_gene: .
abundance: .
CDR3aa: CASRPTVNTEAFF
CDR3nt: TGTGCCAGCAGACCGACGGTAAACACTGAAGCTTTCTTT

v_gene: TRBV19
j_gene: TRBJ2-2
d_gene: TRBD1
abundance: .
CDR3aa: CASSISLDRASYTGELFF
CDR3nt: TGTGCCAGTAGTATCTCCCTTGACAGGGCATCGTACACCGGGGAGCTGTTTTTT

v_gene: TRBV9
j_gene: TRBJ2-3
d_gene: .
abundance: .
CDR3aa: CASSGGVQGITDTQYF
CDR3nt: TGTGCCAGCAGCGGGGGCGTTCAAGGGATCACAGATACGCAGTATTTT

v_gene: TRBV6-2/TRBV6-3
j_gene: TRBJ2-1
d_gene: .
abundance: once
CDR3aa: CASSYGVYNEQFF
CDR3nt: TGTGCCAGCAGTTACGGGGTCTACAATGAGCAGTTCTTC

v_gene: TRBV27
j_gene: TRBJ2-4
d_gene: .
abundance: .
CDR3aa: CASSLGSGLMAKNIQYF
CDR3nt: TGTGCCAGCAGTTTAGGCTCAGGGCTTATGGCCAAAAACATTCAGTACTTC

v_gene: TRBV7-2
j_gene: TRBJ1-1
d_gene: .
abundance: .
CDR3aa: CASSLTGATSNTEAFF
CDR3nt: TGTGCCAGCAGCTTAACGGGGGCGACATCGAACACTGAAGCTTTCTTT

v_gene: TRBV5-1
j_gene: TRBJ2-3
d_gene: .
abundance: .
CDR3aa: CASSLGPGSGADTQYF
CDR3nt: TGCGCCAGCAGCTTGGGGCCGGGGAGTGGTGCAGATACGCAGTATTTT

v_gene: TRBV5-4
j_gene: TRBJ1-2
d_gene: TRBD1
abundance: .
CDR3aa: CASSDRAGGNGYTF
CDR3nt: TGTGCCAGCAGCGACCGGGCAGGGGGAAATGGCTACACCTTC

v_gene: TRBV7-9
j_gene: TRBJ2-1
d_gene: .
abundance: once
CDR3aa: CASSPQRRTYNEQFF
CDR3nt: TGTGCCAGCAGCCCTCAGCGGAGAACCTACAATGAGCAGTTCTTC

v_gene: TRBV3-1/TRBV3-2
j_gene: TRBJ1-5
d_gene: TRBD1
abundance: .
CDR3aa: CASSLGTDYSNQPQHF
CDR3nt: TGTGCCAGCAGCCTAGGGACAGACTATAGCAATCAGCCCCAGCATTTT

v_gene: TRBV13
j_gene: TRBJ2-3
d_gene: TRBD2
abundance: .
CDR3aa: CASSPDQLGTSGSLDTQYF
CDR3nt: TGTGCCAGCAGCCCAGACCAACTGGGGACTAGCGGGAGTCTCGATACGCAGTATTTT

v_gene: TRBV6-6
j_gene: TRBJ2-3
d_gene: .
abundance: .
CDR3aa: CASSYGTDTQYF
CDR3nt: TGTGCCAGCAGTTACGGCACAGATACGCAGTATTTT

v_gene: TRBV7-2
j_gene: TRBJ1-2
d_gene: TRBD1
abundance: .
CDR3aa: CASSSQGASYGYTF
CDR3nt: TGTGCCAGCAGCTCGCAGGGGGCCAGCTATGGCTACACCTTC

v_gene: TRBV6-6
j_gene: TRBJ2-5
d_gene: .
abundance: .
CDR3aa: CASSYGGTQETQYF
CDR3nt: TGTGCCAGCAGTTACGGAGGGACCCAAGAGACCCAGTACTTC

v_gene: TRBV6-5
j_gene: TRBJ2-7
d_gene: TRBD1
abundance: .
CDR3aa: CASSWDRGTYEQYF
CDR3nt: TGTGCCAGCAGTTGGGACAGGGGGACGTACGAGCAGTACTTC

v_gene: TRBV4-3
j_gene: TRBJ2-5
d_gene: .
abundance: .
CDR3aa: CASSQDEGFETQYF
CDR3nt: TGCGCCAGCAGCCAAGATGAGGGTTTCGAGACCCAGTACTTC

v_gene: TRBV11-3
j_gene: TRBJ2-1
d_gene: .
abundance: .
CDR3aa: CASSLDLMGEQFF
CDR3nt: TGTGCCAGCAGCTTAGATCTTATGGGAGAGCAGTTCTTC

v_gene: TRBV7-9
j_gene: TRBJ2-7
d_gene: .
abundance: .
CDR3aa: CASSGYLLTYEQYF
CDR3nt: TGTGCCAGCAGCGGCTACTTACTTACCTACGAGCAGTACTTC

v_gene: TRBV9
j_gene: TRBJ2-1
d_gene: .
abundance: once
CDR3aa: CASASLSSYNEQFF
CDR3nt: TGTGCCAGCGCCAGCTTGAGCTCCTACAATGAGCAGTTCTTC

v_gene: TRBV30
j_gene: TRBJ2-5
d_gene: TRBD2
abundance: .
CDR3aa: CAWSTGLAGGQETQYF
CDR3nt: TGTGCCTGGAGCACGGGACTAGCGGGGGGCCAAGAGACCCAGTACTTC

v_gene: TRBV5-4
j_gene: TRBJ2-2
d_gene: TRBD2
abundance: once
CDR3aa: CASSLKREAGELFF
CDR3nt: TGTGCCAGCAGCTTGAAGCGGGAGGCCGGGGAGCTGTTTTTT

v_gene: TRBV11-2
j_gene: TRBJ1-1
d_gene: .
abundance: .
CDR3aa: CASSRQGNTEAFF
CDR3nt: TGTGCCAGCAGCCGGCAGGGGAACACTGAAGCTTTCTTT

v_gene: TRBV6-5
j_gene: TRBJ2-7
d_gene: .
abundance: .
CDR3aa: CASSYGIDTRYEQYF
CDR3nt: TGTGCCAGCAGTTACGGGATTGACACCCGCTACGAGCAGTACTTC

v_gene: TRBV7-7
j_gene: TRBJ1-5
d_gene: .
abundance: .
CDR3aa: CASCIYGGERQPQHF
CDR3nt: TGTGCTAGCTGCATATATGGGGGGGAGAGACAGCCCCAGCATTTT

v_gene: TRBV28
j_gene: TRBJ1-5
d_gene: .
abundance: .
CDR3aa: CASTVFRGNGGAQHF
CDR3nt: TGTGCCAGCACAGTTTTTCGCGGCAACGGTGGGGCCCAGCATTTT

v_gene: TRBV10-3
j_gene: TRBJ2-7
d_gene: .
abundance: once
CDR3aa: CAISESSGHRASYEQYF
CDR3nt: TGTGCCATCAGTGAGTCGTCAGGGCACAGGGCCTCCTACGAGCAGTACTTC

v_gene: TRBV10-3
j_gene: TRBJ2-1
d_gene: .
abundance: .
CDR3aa: CAISADRIADEQFF
CDR3nt: TGTGCCATCAGTGCGGACCGCATTGCCGATGAGCAGTTCTTC

v_gene: TRBV12-3/TRBV12-4
j_gene: TRBJ1-6
d_gene: TRBD1
abundance: .
CDR3aa: CASSSTGFSPLHF
CDR3nt: TGTGCCAGCAGTTCGACAGGGTTTTCACCCCTCCACTTT

v_gene: TRBV7-2
j_gene: TRBJ1-3
d_gene: .
abundance: .
CDR3aa: CASTEHAAGNTIYF
CDR3nt: TGTGCCAGCACCGAGCATGCTGCCGGAAACACCATATATTTT

v_gene: TRBV28
j_gene: TRBJ1-5
d_gene: .
abundance: .
CDR3aa: CASSLLRGSNQPQHF
CDR3nt: TGTGCCAGCAGTTTATTAAGAGGTAGCAATCAGCCCCAGCATTTT

v_gene: TRBV27
j_gene: TRBJ2-1
d_gene: .
abundance: .
CDR3aa: CASSRSGGTLDEQFF
CDR3nt: TGTGCCAGCAGCAGAAGCGGTGGAACACTGGATGAGCAGTTCTTC

v_gene: TRBV7-6
j_gene: TRBJ2-7
d_gene: TRBD2
abundance: .
CDR3aa: CASSLEVAGSYEQYF
CDR3nt: TGTGCCAGCAGCTTAGAGGTAGCGGGGTCCTACGAGCAGTACTTC

v_gene: TRBV5-4
j_gene: TRBJ2-2
d_gene: .
abundance: few
CDR3aa: CASSLVVAGPNTGELFF
CDR3nt: TGTGCCAGCAGCTTGGTGGTGGCGGGCCCGAACACCGGGGAGCTGTTTTTT

v_gene: TRBV28
j_gene: TRBJ2-4
d_gene: TRBD2
abundance: .
CDR3aa: CASSETAGGPGNIQYF
CDR3nt: TGTGCCAGCAGTGAAACGGCGGGGGGGCCAGGAAACATTCAGTACTTC

v_gene: TRBV27
j_gene: TRBJ2-5
d_gene: .
abundance: .
CDR3aa: CASRGETQYF
CDR3nt: TGTGCCAGCAGAGGGGAGACCCAGTACTTC

v_gene: TRBV20-1
j_gene: TRBJ2-1
d_gene: .
abundance: .
CDR3aa: CSESSYNEQFF
CDR3nt: TGCAGTGAAAGCTCCTACAATGAGCAGTTCTTC

v_gene: TRBV5-4
j_gene: TRBJ1-1
d_gene: .
abundance: .
CDR3aa: CASSAGGILNTEAFF
CDR3nt: TGTGCCAGCAGCGCGGGGGGGATACTGAACACTGAAGCTTTCTTT

v_gene: TRBV30
j_gene: TRBJ2-3
d_gene: TRBD1
abundance: .
CDR3aa: CAWNPRQGAGTDTQYF
CDR3nt: TGTGCCTGGAACCCCCGGCAGGGGGCAGGTACAGATACGCAGTATTTT

v_gene: TRBV7-8
j_gene: TRBJ2-7
d_gene: .
abundance: .
CDR3aa: CASSLAGAYEQYF
CDR3nt: TGTGCCAGCAGCTTAGCAGGGGCCTACGAGCAGTACTTC

v_gene: TRBV7-3
j_gene: TRBJ2-7
d_gene: TRBD1
abundance: once
CDR3aa: CASSPVGGDRGLYEQYF
CDR3nt: TGTGCCAGCAGCCCCGTCGGGGGGGACAGGGGGCTCTACGAGCAGTACTTC

v_gene: TRBV2
j_gene: TRBJ2-1
d_gene: .
abundance: .
CDR3aa: CASSEPSVGTKNNEQFF
CDR3nt: TGTGCCAGCAGTGAACCTTCAGTAGGCACGAAAAACAATGAGCAGTTCTTC

v_gene: TRBV10-3
j_gene: TRBJ2-3
d_gene: .
abundance: .
CDR3aa: CAISSSEADTQYF
CDR3nt: TGTGCCATCAGTTCCAGTGAGGCGGATACGCAGTATTTT

v_gene: TRBV5-6
j_gene: TRBJ2-1
d_gene: TRBD2
abundance: .
CDR3aa: CASSLELAGVYNEQFF
CDR3nt: TGTGCCAGCAGCTTGGAGCTAGCGGGGGTCTACAATGAGCAGTTCTTC

v_gene: TRBV5-6
j_gene: TRBJ1-3
d_gene: .
abundance: .
CDR3aa: CASSRDPGPGNTIYF
CDR3nt: TGTGCCAGCAGCCGCGATCCGGGGCCCGGAAACACCATATATTTT

v_gene: TRBV24-1
j_gene: TRBJ1-1
d_gene: .
abundance: .
CDR3aa: CATRSGRGDTEAFF
CDR3nt: TGTGCCACCAGGTCCGGAAGGGGGGACACTGAAGCTTTCTTT

v_gene: TRBV18
j_gene: TRBJ2-1
d_gene: .
abundance: .
CDR3aa: CASSPGGDVRGTYNEQFF
CDR3nt: TGTGCCAGCTCACCTGGGGGGGATGTCAGGGGCACCTACAATGAGCAGTTCTTC

v_gene: TRBV6-4
j_gene: TRBJ1-6
d_gene: .
abundance: .
CDR3aa: CASSEQGYNSPLHF
CDR3nt: TGTGCCAGCAGTGAGCAGGGATATAATTCACCCCTCCACTTT

v_gene: TRBV5-5
j_gene: TRBJ2-1
d_gene: .
abundance: .
CDR3aa: CASSLGPGSYNEQFF
CDR3nt: TGTGCCAGCAGCTTGGGTCCAGGGTCCTACAATGAGCAGTTCTTC

v_gene: TRBV2
j_gene: TRBJ2-4
d_gene: .
abundance: .
CDR3aa: CASSRSKNIQYF
CDR3nt: TGTGCCAGCAGCAGGAGCAAAAACATTCAGTACTTC

v_gene: TRBV7-3
j_gene: TRBJ2-3
d_gene: .
abundance: .
CDR3aa: CASSQRQLSAPWGTDTQYF
CDR3nt: TGTGCCAGCAGCCAACGACAGCTCTCAGCCCCTTGGGGCACAGATACGCAGTATTTT

v_gene: TRBV27
j_gene: TRBJ1-1
d_gene: .
abundance: .
CDR3aa: CATRALRVGDTEAFF
CDR3nt: TGTGCCACTCGGGCCCTCAGGGTAGGAGACACTGAAGCTTTCTTT

v_gene: TRBV28
j_gene: TRBJ1-1
d_gene: .
abundance: .
CDR3aa: CASTPPGPRNTEAFF
CDR3nt: TGTGCCAGCACCCCTCCCGGACCGAGGAACACTGAAGCTTTCTTT

v_gene: TRBV30
j_gene: TRBJ1-5
d_gene: .
abundance: .
CDR3aa: CAWRKGYQPQHF
CDR3nt: TGTGCCTGGAGGAAGGGGTATCAGCCCCAGCATTTT

v_gene: TRBV19
j_gene: TRBJ2-7
d_gene: TRBD1
abundance: once
CDR3aa: CASSIGGQATYEQYF
CDR3nt: TGTGCCAGTAGTATAGGGGGACAGGCCACCTACGAGCAGTACTTC

v_gene: TRBV7-9
j_gene: TRBJ2-7
d_gene: .
abundance: .
CDR3aa: CASSFSRDYEQYF
CDR3nt: TGTGCCAGCAGCTTCTCCAGGGACTACGAGCAGTACTTC

v_gene: TRBV18
j_gene: TRBJ1-5
d_gene: .
abundance: .
CDR3aa: CASSPRGGQPQHF
CDR3nt: TGTGCCAGCTCACCGAGGGGGGGTCAGCCCCAGCATTTT

v_gene: TRBV5-1
j_gene: TRBJ2-7
d_gene: .
abundance: .
CDR3aa: CASSLAGGVEQYF
CDR3nt: TGCGCCAGCAGCTTGGCGGGCGGGGTCGAGCAGTACTTC

v_gene: TRBV6-6
j_gene: TRBJ2-7
d_gene: .
abundance: once
CDR3aa: CASSPGDKDYEQYF
CDR3nt: TGTGCCAGCAGTCCTGGGGACAAGGACTACGAGCAGTACTTC